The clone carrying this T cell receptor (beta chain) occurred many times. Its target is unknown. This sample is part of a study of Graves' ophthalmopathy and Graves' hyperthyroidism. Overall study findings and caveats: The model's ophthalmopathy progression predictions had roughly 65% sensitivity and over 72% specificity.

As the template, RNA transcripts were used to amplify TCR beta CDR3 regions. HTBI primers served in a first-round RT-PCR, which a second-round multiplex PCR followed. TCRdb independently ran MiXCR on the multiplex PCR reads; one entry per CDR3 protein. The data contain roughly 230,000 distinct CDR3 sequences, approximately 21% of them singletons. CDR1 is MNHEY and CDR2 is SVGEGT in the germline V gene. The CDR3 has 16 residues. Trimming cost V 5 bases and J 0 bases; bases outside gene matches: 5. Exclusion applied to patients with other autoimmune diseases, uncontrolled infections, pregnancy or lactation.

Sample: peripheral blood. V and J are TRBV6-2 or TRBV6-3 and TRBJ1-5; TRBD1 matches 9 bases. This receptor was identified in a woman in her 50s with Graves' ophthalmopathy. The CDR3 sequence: CASSTGTGTSNQPQHF. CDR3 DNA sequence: TGTGCCAGCAGTACCGGGACAGGGACTAGCAATCAGCCCCAGCATTTT.